This T cell receptor beta chain appears in the sequencing data of a study of identical twins. The CDR3 runs 17 residues. Per germline, CDR1 SSHAT and CDR2 FNYEAQ (reference sequence). V lost 1 base to trimming and J lost 0 bases; unmatched junction nucleotides: 5. Unique molecular identifiers were present on the cDNA, and a universal primer site came from template switching. TCRdb itself ran the 5' RACE reads through MiXCR, one entry per CDR3 protein. The profile covers around 300,000 distinct CDR3 sequences, with roughly 8.6% appearing a single time and over 2% taken by the ten largest. This clonotype came up many times. What it binds is unknown. Study observations and caveats: The models systematically underestimated how much out-of-frame TCR alpha was shared in monozygotic twins.

The sample was also linked to a second study, of yellow fever vaccine responses in identical twins.

The sequence derives from a woman younger than 35 in good health. V gene TRBV7-7 combines with J gene TRBJ2-3, with TRBD1 matching over 9 bases. The material sequenced was memory (CD45RO+) T cells sorted from blood. This CDR3 reads CASSLGAQGASTDTQYF. Written as DNA, the CDR3 is TGTGCCAGCAGCTTAGGGGCACAGGGGGCGAGCACAGATACGCAGTATTTT.